This TCR beta chain was profiled in a study of blood T cell repertoires in COVID-19 (dated by TCRdb to the early 2020s). Notes on the research overall: Samples covering the acute and convalescent phases of COVID-19 were provided by collaborators in the United States, Italy and Spain. The prospective study material was composed of cDNA or gDNA derived from T cells, B-cell-depleted T cells, or PBMCs. Deeply sampled blood TCRbeta repertoires from subjects exposed to, actively infected with, or recovered from COVID-19 were included in the dataset. The repertoires were released in a freely available public database meant as a resource for research on the immune response to SARS-CoV-2. Samples were obtained from the ongoing ImmuneRACE study (first 160 participants) and from over 1,000 subjects provided by 6 global collaborators. A de-identified subject ID, COVID-19 status, age in years and sex were almost always included in the sample metadata. Where available, HLA class I and class II types were obtained from metadata supplied by the sample provider rather than from assay-based typing. Paper-wide results and their limitations: The amount of clinical and demographic metadata varied by source and participant and was provided uncurated.

Participants in the prospective study were enrolled through a virtual design, were aged roughly 18 to 100 years, and lived in roughly 26 United States geographic areas. Cohort assignment in the prospective study relied on participant-reported clinical history from a screening survey and a study questionnaire. Recovered participants in ImmuneRACE Cohort 3 were defined as having two consecutive negative NP/OP PCR tests, clearance from a healthcare professional, or resolution of symptoms. Each participant in the prospective study had whole blood, serum and a nasopharyngeal or oropharyngeal swab collected by mobile phlebotomists. Prospective study participants could optionally give additional blood draws and questionnaires over an approximately 2-month period. Prospective study blood samples were shipped either frozen or at room temperature before DNA extraction. A remark on this clone: It lacks a known antigen. One base away there is no much larger clone; base qualities are not given.

TCRbeta CDR3 regions were amplified from genomic DNA using the immunoSEQ Assay, a bias-controlled multiplex PCR. The study's processing was this. The number of nucleated cells in each sample was estimated from the amplification of reference gene primers within the assay. To quantify the absolute abundance of each unique TCRbeta CDR3 rearrangement, sequence reads were collapsed and filtered. Productive Simpson clonality was computed per sample as the square root of Simpson's diversity index over productive rearrangements. The clones in this table, taken by TCRdb from immuneACCESS, are in-frame only. Not every clone is retained; where verified, under half of the shortfall comes from an unresolved V gene, and the cause of the rest is unknown. V and J calls and clone size are those listed in that table; D and trimming were worked out from the DNA. The sample profile shows hundreds of thousands of clones; about nine tenths of them were found once. About 4.1% of the sample is in the top ten clones.

From cysteine to phenylalanine, the CDR3 is 15 amino acids long. Just CDR3 DNA is preserved here, 45 bases in frame from base 1. V lost 5 bases and J lost 3 bases; the stretch between them is 16 bases long. The germline V gene sets CDR1 to KGHSH and CDR2 to LQKENI. Material for sequencing was PBMCs or T cells enriched from blood (not recorded which). This sequence was found in a man aged 25-45 years who had recovered from COVID-19. The rearranged segments are TRBV18 and TRBJ1-1, with TRBD1 perhaps the D gene, on 6 matching bases. CDR3 region: CASSDRPGEYTEAFF. Here is the DNA: TGTGCCAGCTCAGACAGGCCAGGGGAATACACTGAAGCTTTCTTT.